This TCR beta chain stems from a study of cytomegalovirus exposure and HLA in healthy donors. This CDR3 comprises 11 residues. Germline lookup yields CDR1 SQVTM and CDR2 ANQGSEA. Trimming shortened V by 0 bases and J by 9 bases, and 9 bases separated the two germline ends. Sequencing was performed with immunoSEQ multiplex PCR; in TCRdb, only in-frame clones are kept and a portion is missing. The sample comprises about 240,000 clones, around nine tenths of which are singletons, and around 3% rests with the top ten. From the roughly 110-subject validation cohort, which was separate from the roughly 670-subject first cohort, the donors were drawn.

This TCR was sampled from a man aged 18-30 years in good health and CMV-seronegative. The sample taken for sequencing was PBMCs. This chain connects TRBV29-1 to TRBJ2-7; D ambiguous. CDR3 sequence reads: CSVEEERGQYF. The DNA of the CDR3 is TGCAGCGTTGAAGAGGAGAGAGGGCAGTACTTC.